The entry below describes one T cell receptor (beta chain). Its matching antigen is unknown. Primers included in the PCR were 60 Vbeta and 13 Jbeta primers. The method was immunoSEQ multiplex PCR; TCRdb's version includes in-frame clones alone and lacks a portion of them. The data hold fewer than 200,000 clones, with around 82% observed a single time. This sample was included in a study of cytomegalovirus exposure and HLA in healthy donors. Whole-study results and caveats: A later analysis, which compared TCR beta chains of equal frequency, found the HLA-associated ones more clonally expanded. According to an earlier analysis, most TCR beta V segments yielded productive rearrangements about 87% or about 30% of the time.

Specimen: PBMCs. The TCR was taken from a man aged 30 to 45 in good health and CMV-seronegative.

The CDR3 protein is CASSLKQGQGTDTQYF. The CDR3 DNA is TGTGCCAGCAGCTTGAAACAGGGTCAAGGCACAGATACGCAGTATTTT. This chain uses TRBV7-2 with TRBJ2-3, with D tentatively TRBD1 (6 bases). The CDR3 totals 16 residues. Germline V CDR1 and CDR2: SGHTA, FQGNSA. The V gene lost 3 bases and the J gene lost 1 base, with 14 bases spanning the gap.